This TCR beta chain stems from a study of circulating CD8 cells and anti-PD-1 response in melanoma. Whole-study findings and limits: Patients included both untreated and previously treated individuals. Tumor reactivity was tested by peptide assays on expanded sorted subsets.

The CDR3 is 15 amino acids. Germline values: CDR1 LNHDA, CDR2 SQIVND (reference sequence). Trimming cost V 5 bases and J 4 bases; bases outside gene matches: 9. This clonotype is medium-sized within its sample. Its antigen is as yet unknown. Using about 15 ng of total RNA, TCR libraries were made with the QIAseq Immune Repertoire TCR panel. TCRdb reprocessed the reads via MiXCR and lists one record per CDR3 protein. This repertoire shows about 1,000 distinct CDR3 sequences, under 6.5% found once; its top ten account for around 10%. Live CD3+CD8+TCRalphabeta+ cells were sorted into four subsets by PD-1 and/or TIGIT.

The V gene is TRBV19, the J gene TRBJ2-3, with 7 nucleotides matching TRBD1. This TCR came from a human donor with melanoma. Sequenced here: CD8+ T cells from PBMCs, sampled at baseline or after one month of anti-PD-1 therapy (not recorded which). The CDR3 sequence is CASSARQGGADTQYF. CDR3 in DNA: TGTGCCAGTAGTGCGAGACAGGGTGGAGCAGATACGCAGTATTTT.